This TCR beta chain stems from a study of T cells in localized non-small cell lung cancer. With 5 bases removed from V and 4 bases from J, the gap between germline ends came to 17 bases. Germline V gene lookup returns CDR1 SGHRS and CDR2 YFSETQ. The CDR3 contains 15 residues. On this clone itself: Its target is unknown.

The assay was immunoSEQ multiplex PCR, and TCRdb's table has in-frame clones only and misses some. The top ten hold 9.3% of the sample, which has 2,500 to 3,000 clones, roughly a third seen once. The sampled adjacent lung lay at least 2 cm from the tumor margin and showed no atypia. Overall study findings and caveats: A median of about 60 of the top 100 tumor clones appeared in adjacent lung, which was paired and uninvolved. Because only a single region of the tumor was sequenced, heterogeneity remains possible.

This receptor was identified in a male donor aged 60 or over with stage I squamous cell lung carcinoma. Source: normal lung tissue next to the tumor, taken before any cancer treatment. The rearrangement links TRBV5-1 to TRBJ2-3, with D possibly TRBD1 on 6 matching bases. For the CDR3, the DNA is TGCGCCAGCAGGCTTCGGGACATTATATCAGATACGCAGTATTTT. It encodes CASRLRDIISDTQYF.